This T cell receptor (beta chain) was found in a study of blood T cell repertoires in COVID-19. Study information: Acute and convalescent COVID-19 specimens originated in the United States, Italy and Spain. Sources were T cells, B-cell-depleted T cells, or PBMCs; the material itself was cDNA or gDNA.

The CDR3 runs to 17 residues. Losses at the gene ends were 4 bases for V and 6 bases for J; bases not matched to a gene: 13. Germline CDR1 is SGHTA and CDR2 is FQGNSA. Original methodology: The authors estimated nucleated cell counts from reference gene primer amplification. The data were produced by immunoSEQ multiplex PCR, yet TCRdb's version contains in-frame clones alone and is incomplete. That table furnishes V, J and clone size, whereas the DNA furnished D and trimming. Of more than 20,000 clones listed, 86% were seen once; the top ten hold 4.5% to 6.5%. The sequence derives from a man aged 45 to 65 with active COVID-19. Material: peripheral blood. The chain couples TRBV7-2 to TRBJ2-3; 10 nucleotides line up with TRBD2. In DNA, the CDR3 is TGTGCCAGCAGCTCTCTAGCGGGGGCAGCCCCCTTGGATACGCAGTATTTT. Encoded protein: CASSSLAGAAPLDTQYF.